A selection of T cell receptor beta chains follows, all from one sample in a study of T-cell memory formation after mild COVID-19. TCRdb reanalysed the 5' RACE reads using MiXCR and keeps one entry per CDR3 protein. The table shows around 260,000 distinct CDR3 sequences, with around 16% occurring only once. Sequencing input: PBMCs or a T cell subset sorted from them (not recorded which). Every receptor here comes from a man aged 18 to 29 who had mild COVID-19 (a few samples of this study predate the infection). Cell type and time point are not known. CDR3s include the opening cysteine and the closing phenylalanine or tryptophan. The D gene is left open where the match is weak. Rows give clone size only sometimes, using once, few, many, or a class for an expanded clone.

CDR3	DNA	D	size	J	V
CASVAGLSSTDTQYF	TGCGCCAGCGTAGCGGGGCTCTCTAGCACAGATACGCAGTATTTT	TRBD2	.	TRBJ2-3	TRBV5-1
CAISRGTPQETQYF	TGTGCCATCAGCCGAGGGACACCCCAAGAGACCCAGTACTTC	.	.	TRBJ2-5	TRBV10-3
CASSSPLAGRDNEQFF	TGTGCCAGCAGTTCCCCACTGGCGGGGAGAGACAATGAGCAGTTCTTC	.	few	TRBJ2-1	TRBV27
CASSLPLNTEAFF	TGTGCCAGCAGCTTACCCTTGAACACTGAAGCTTTCTTT	.	few	TRBJ1-1	TRBV7-9
CSARVDWNTGELFF	TGCAGTGCTAGAGTAGACTGGAACACCGGGGAGCTGTTTTTT	.	.	TRBJ2-2	TRBV20-1
CAISAYTDTQYF	TGTGCCATCAGCGCTTACACAGATACGCAGTATTTT	.	many	TRBJ2-3	TRBV10-3
CASSPRQGVSTNEKLFF	TGCGCCAGCAGCCCACGACAGGGAGTCTCGACTAATGAAAAACTGTTTTTT	TRBD1	few	TRBJ1-4	TRBV5-1
CASSSRDRPNYGYTF	TGTGCCAGCAGCTCAAGGGACAGGCCTAACTATGGCTACACCTTC	TRBD1	many	TRBJ1-2	TRBV7-2
CASSVGAPNTGELFF	TGTGCCAGCAGTGTTGGGGCCCCGAACACCGGGGAGCTGTTTTTT	.	.	TRBJ2-2	TRBV6-4
CSAAPGQGNSPLHF	TGCAGTGCTGCGCCGGGACAGGGTAATTCACCCCTCCACTTT	TRBD1	few	TRBJ1-6	TRBV20-1
CASSSRWVAANVLTF	TGTGCCAGCAGCTCTAGGTGGGTCGCGGCCAACGTCCTGACTTTC	.	.	TRBJ2-6	TRBV7-9
CASSLSVGLMAFF	TGTGCCAGCAGCTTAAGCGTGGGGTTGATGGCTTTCTTT	.	many	TRBJ1-1	TRBV7-2
CASSYGGYNEQFF	TGTGCCAGCAGTTACGGGGGGTACAATGAGCAGTTCTTC	.	.	TRBJ2-1	TRBV6-5
CASSKTGYTEAFF	TGTGCCAGCAGCAAGACAGGGTACACTGAAGCTTTCTTT	TRBD1	.	TRBJ1-1	TRBV7-6
CASSYSVWGYTF	TGTGCCAGCAGTTACTCCGTGTGGGGCTACACCTTC	.	.	TRBJ1-2	TRBV6-2/TRBV6-3
CASSSEGHTYEQYF	TGTGCCAGCAGCTCCGAGGGACATACCTACGAGCAGTACTTC	.	many	TRBJ2-7	TRBV7-6
CASGPGLGVREQFF	TGTGCCAGCGGGCCGGGACTAGGCGTGCGTGAGCAGTTCTTC	TRBD2	few	TRBJ2-1	TRBV11-2
CASSLTETNEKLFF	TGTGCCAGCAGCCTGACAGAGACTAATGAAAAACTGTTTTTT	.	.	TRBJ1-4	TRBV7-9
CASSYTQGNPQYF	TGTGCCAGCAGCTACACACAGGGAAACCCTCAGTACTTC	.	many	TRBJ2-4	TRBV6-5
CASSKGLAGEQYF	TGTGCCAGCAGCAAAGGGCTAGCGGGGGAGCAGTACTTC	TRBD2	.	TRBJ2-7	TRBV7-6
CASSRGTGNYQPQHF	TGCGCCAGCAGTCGAGGGACAGGGAACTATCAGCCCCAGCATTTT	TRBD1	.	TRBJ1-5	TRBV4-1
CSARQEPYGYTF	TGCAGTGCTAGACAGGAACCCTATGGCTACACCTTC	.	.	TRBJ1-2	TRBV20-1
CSVVQGKEGYTF	TGCAGCGTCGTACAGGGGAAAGAAGGCTACACCTTC	TRBD1	.	TRBJ1-2	TRBV29-1
CASSLTGSTLGNEQFF	TGTGCCAGCAGCTTAACGGGGTCGACCCTTGGCAATGAGCAGTTCTTC	.	.	TRBJ2-1	TRBV7-3
CASNPGTGLTGELFF	TGTGCCAGCAATCCCGGGACAGGGTTGACGGGGGAGCTGTTTTTT	TRBD1	few	TRBJ2-2	TRBV2
CASSIRQGNQPQHF	TGTGCCAGCAGTATCCGACAGGGGAATCAGCCCCAGCATTTT	TRBD1	few	TRBJ1-5	TRBV12-3/TRBV12-4
CASSLHGGASYNEQFF	TGTGCCAGCAGTCTCCACGGGGGGGCGTCCTACAATGAGCAGTTCTTC	TRBD2	.	TRBJ2-1	TRBV27
CSASPTSSYNSPLHF	TGCAGTGCTAGCCCCACCAGCTCCTATAATTCACCCCTCCACTTT	.	few	TRBJ1-6	TRBV20-1
CASSLGHRGSATTGYTF	TGTGCCAGCAGCTTAGGTCATCGGGGGAGCGCCACGACCGGCTACACCTTC	.	few	TRBJ1-2	TRBV7-6
CASKRDANTGELFF	TGTGCCAGTAAGCGGGACGCGAACACCGGGGAGCTGTTTTTT	TRBD2	few	TRBJ2-2	TRBV7-3
CASSPSSGGSIEQVF	TGTGCCAGCAGCCCCTCTAGCGGGGGATCCATTGAGCAGGTCTTC	TRBD2	.	TRBJ2-1	TRBV3-1
CASSLDNNQPQHF	TGCGCCAGCAGCTTGGACAACAATCAGCCCCAGCATTTT	.	few	TRBJ1-5	TRBV5-1
CASSLSGSTYNEQFF	TGTGCCAGCAGCTTAAGTGGCAGCACCTACAATGAGCAGTTCTTC	.	.	TRBJ2-1	TRBV7-2
CASSAGQGTTGELFF	TGTGCCAGCTCGGCGGGACAGGGGACCACCGGGGAGCTGTTTTTT	TRBD1	many	TRBJ2-2	TRBV18
CASSLRDRVSVLTF	TGTGCCAGCAGCTTAAGGGACAGGGTATCCGTCCTGACTTTC	TRBD1	.	TRBJ2-6	TRBV7-9
CASSLARGARIAGELFF	TGTGCCAGCAGCCTGGCCCGGGGGGCGCGTATCGCCGGGGAGCTGTTTTTT	.	.	TRBJ2-2	TRBV6-2/TRBV6-3
CSVADREDYGYTF	TGCAGCGTCGCGGACAGGGAGGACTATGGCTACACCTTC	TRBD1	few	TRBJ1-2	TRBV29-1
CASSRMGGTEAFF	TGTGCCAGCAGCCGTATGGGGGGGACTGAAGCTTTCTTT	.	.	TRBJ1-1	TRBV5-4
CASSGNRDNTGELFF	TGTGCCAGCAGTGGAAACAGGGACAACACCGGGGAGCTGTTTTTT	.	many	TRBJ2-2	TRBV25-1
CASSLGPGIDTEAFF	TGTGCCAGCAGCTTAGGGCCGGGCATAGACACTGAAGCTTTCTTT	.	.	TRBJ1-1	TRBV7-2
CASSLIWGLSRTEAFF	TGTGCCAGCAGCTTAATCTGGGGGCTAAGTCGGACTGAAGCTTTCTTT	.	.	TRBJ1-1	TRBV7-2
CASSHRARGYTF	TGTGCCAGCAGCCACCGGGCGAGGGGCTACACCTTC	.	.	TRBJ1-2	TRBV5-4
CASSSLRLAKNIQYF	TGTGCCAGCAGTTCGCTCAGGCTAGCCAAAAACATTCAGTACTTC	.	.	TRBJ2-4	TRBV6-2/TRBV6-3
CASSGTGNYEQYF	TGTGCCAGCAGCGGGACAGGGAATTACGAGCAGTACTTC	TRBD1	few	TRBJ2-7	TRBV6-1
CASSQAGGVQETQYF	TGTGCCAGCAGCCAAGCCGGGGGGGTTCAAGAGACCCAGTACTTC	TRBD2	.	TRBJ2-5	TRBV4-2
CASSLATGKGEKLFF	TGTGCCAGCAGCTTAGCTACAGGGAAGGGTGAAAAACTGTTTTTT	.	.	TRBJ1-4	TRBV7-9
CASSLYTSPLHF	TGTGCCAGCAGCTTGTACACTTCACCCCTCCACTTT	.	.	TRBJ1-6	TRBV5-5
CSALNVGAGEAFF	TGCAGTGCCCTCAATGTAGGTGCTGGGGAAGCTTTCTTT	.	.	TRBJ1-1	TRBV20-1
CASIPGTAGTEAFF	TGTGCCAGTATTCCCGGGACGGCAGGCACTGAAGCTTTCTTT	.	few	TRBJ1-1	TRBV19